The 27 T cell receptor beta chains reported below all come from one sample, sequenced in a study of blood T cell repertoires in COVID-19. Assay: immunoSEQ multiplex PCR; the TCRdb copy retains only in-frame clones and omits some. The table shows 150,000 to 200,000 clones, with around four fifths occurring only once. The material sequenced was peripheral blood. These receptors all stem from a man between 65 and 85 years old with acute or convalescent COVID-19.

This rearrangement joins TRBV5-1 to TRBJ2-5; 10 positions match TRBD2. Germline V gene sequence: CDR1 SGHRS, CDR2 YFSETQ. The ends lost 0 bases at V and 2 bases at J; junction bases unmatched: 1. The CDR3 length is 15 residues. CDR3 residues: CASSLGSGGQETQYF. Here the CDR3 DNA reads TGCGCCAGCAGCTTGGGTAGCGGGGGGCAAGAGACCCAGTACTTC.

This clone was recorded once. The V and J genes are TRBV10-3 and TRBJ2-3, with 7 bases aligning to TRBD1. Germline V gives CDR1 ENHRY, CDR2 SYGVKD. J lost 6 bases, V lost 6 bases, and 9 bases had no gene match. The CDR3 contains 14 residues. CDR3 region: CAIRGDSRWDTQYF. In nucleotides, the CDR3 is TGTGCCATCAGGGGGGACAGTCGGTGGGATACGCAGTATTTT.

The rearrangement links TRBV6-5 to TRBJ1-2; D is possibly TRBD1 (5 bases). Trimming removed 6 bases from V and 5 bases from J, with 10 bases in between. From germline, CDR1 is MNHEY and CDR2 SVGAGI. The CDR3 totals 12 residues. CDR3 residues: CASSHDSYGYTF. The CDR3, as DNA: TGTGCCAGCAGCCACGACAGTTATGGCTACACCTTC.

This clone is a singleton in its sample. V is TRBV7-9 and J is TRBJ1-1, with TRBD1 identical over 9 bases. V gave up 3 bases and J gave up 5 bases; unmatched junction bases: 10. From germline, CDR1 is SEHNR and CDR2 FQNEAQ (reference sequence). The CDR3 spans 16 residues. DNA of the CDR3: TGTGCCAGCAGCTTGGGCCCCGGACAGGGGAGTACTGAAGCTTTCTTT. It translates to CASSLGPGQGSTEAFF.

This chain connects TRBV6-5 to TRBJ1-6; 8 nucleotides line up with TRBD1. The germline V gene has CDR1 MNHEY and CDR2 SVGAGI. V was clipped by 7 bases and J by 6 bases; unmatched bases: 8. CDR3 length: 15 amino acids. The CDR3 DNA is TGTGCCAGCACCGTTGGGGACAGGAGTAATTCACCCCTCCACTTT. It yields the protein CASTVGDRSNSPLHF.

The V and J genes are TRBV10-3 and TRBJ2-3; D call uncertain. There are 13 residues in the CDR3. The germline CDR1 and CDR2 sequences are ENHRY and SYGVKD. The germline V and J ends were trimmed by 4 bases and 5 bases, with 10 bases remaining between them. Here the CDR3 reads CAISGQVGDTQYF. The DNA of the CDR3 is TGTGCCATCAGTGGCCAGGTGGGAGATACGCAGTATTTT.

This clone was picked up many times. The rearrangement links TRBV9 to TRBJ2-2; tentatively, D is TRBD2 (5 bases). The CDR3 contains 15 residues. The germline V gene encodes CDR1 SGDLS and CDR2 YYNGEE. Trimming stripped 2 bases from V and 5 bases from J, with 13 bases between. In DNA form, the CDR3 reads TGTGCCAGCAGCGTCGGGGAACCCTCGACCGGGGAGCTGTTTTTT. The encoded protein is CASSVGEPSTGELFF.

The rearrangement joins TRBV4-2 to TRBJ1-5; D is perhaps TRBD1 (5 bases). Germline CDR1 and CDR2: LGHNA and YNFKEQ. The CDR3 is 17 residues long. V was trimmed by 0 bases and J by 0 bases, leaving 12 bases between them. CDR3 bases: TGTGCCAGCAGCCAAGATCCTGGGGGGGTTAGCAATCAGCCCCAGCATTTT. Translation gives CASSQDPGGVSNQPQHF.

V and J are TRBV6-2 or TRBV6-3 and TRBJ2-7; D gene unclear. Germline V gene sequence: CDR1 MNHEY, CDR2 SVGEGT. The ends were cut back, 5 bases at V and 12 bases at J, with 14 bases in the middle. The length of the CDR3 is 11 residues. DNA for the CDR3: TGTGCCAGCAGTGACGAACTATTACGGTACTTC. Its translation is CASSDELLRYF.

The gene calls are TRBV27 and TRBJ1-3; unclear D gene. Germline-derived CDR1 and CDR2 are MNHEY and SMNVEV (reference sequence). The CDR3 is 14 residues long. V was shortened by 6 bases and J by 0 bases, with 9 bases between the two germline ends. This chain's CDR3 is CASRPRISGNTIYF. The CDR3 DNA sequence: TGTGCCAGCAGACCGCGGATCTCTGGAAACACCATATATTTT.

The rearrangement joins TRBV28 to TRBJ2-7; D is possibly TRBD2 (7 bases). Trimming removed 4 bases from V and 1 base from J, with 17 bases in between. From germline, CDR1 is MDHEN and CDR2 SYDVKM. The CDR3 sequence is 16 residues long. The CDR3 protein is CASSSPGRGGSYEQYF. The CDR3 region has the DNA TGTGCCAGCAGTTCCCCCGGCAGGGGAGGGTCCTACGAGCAGTACTTC.

The rearrangement uses TRBV7-8 and TRBJ1-3; D remains unclear. V was clipped by 0 bases and J by 3 bases, with 6 bases between them. The CDR3 is 14 amino acids. Germline CDR1 SGHVS, CDR2 FQNEAQ. CDR3 amino acids: CASSLASVGNTIYF. CDR3 nucleotides: TGTGCCAGCAGCTTAGCATCCGTTGGAAACACCATATATTTT.

This clone was recorded a few times. The chain employs TRBV5-4 and TRBJ2-2, with 7 bases aligning to TRBD2. The CDR3 covers 16 residues. J lost 6 bases, V lost 4 bases, and 12 bases had no gene match. The germline CDR1 and CDR2 sequences are SGHNT and YYREEE (reference sequence). The CDR3 region has the DNA TGTGCCAGCAGCCCTTATATTGGGGGGGGAGCCGGGGAGCTGTTTTTT. Translating gives CASSPYIGGGAGELFF.

The V call is TRBV5-1, the J call TRBJ2-3; the D gene is possibly TRBD1 (6 bases). V lost 0 bases to trimming and J lost 2 bases, with 10 bases between them. Germline V gene data show CDR1 as SGHRS and CDR2 as YFSETQ. The CDR3 is 15 amino acids. CDR3 nucleotide sequence: TGCGCCAGCAGCTTGGTTCAGGGGCTCACAGATACGCAGTATTTT. Translation: CASSLVQGLTDTQYF.

The CDR3 here is CASSHPSGTSPSNEQFF. The CDR3 coding sequence is TGTGCCAGCAGCCATCCGTCGGGGACTAGCCCCTCTAATGAGCAGTTCTTC. The V gene is TRBV7-3, the J gene TRBJ2-1; TRBD2 matches at 9 bases. The germline CDR1 and CDR2 sequences are SGHTA and FQGTGA. J gave up 7 bases and V 5 bases, and 15 bases lay outside the gene matches. The CDR3 covers 17 residues.

V and J are TRBV5-8 and TRBJ2-1; 9 nucleotides match TRBD2. Germline loops: CDR1 SGHTS, CDR2 YDEGEE. Trimming removed 1 base from V and 9 bases from J; junction bases left unmatched: 8. This CDR3 spans 15 amino acids. This chain's CDR3 is CASSLYAGGIGEQFF. The CDR3 coding sequence is TGTGCCAGCAGCTTGTATGCGGGGGGGATTGGTGAGCAGTTCTTC.

This sequence joins TRBV12-2 and TRBJ1-5. TRBV12-2 is listed as a pseudogene. The CDR3 has 17 residues. CDR3 DNA: TGTGCAAGTCGCTTACGGCGGGAACAGGTTAGCAATCAGCCCCAGCATTTT. It translates to CASRLRREQVSNQPQHF.

The V and J genes are TRBV29-1 and TRBJ2-3; 9 nucleotides match TRBD1. The V gene end was trimmed by 5 bases and the J gene end by 13 bases; junction bases not matched to a gene: 4. The germline gives CDR1 SQVTM, CDR2 ANQGSEA. The CDR3 consists of 10 residues. CDR3 amino acids: CSVSGTGKYF. The CDR3 nucleotides are TGCAGCGTTTCTGGGACAGGGAAGTATTTT.

This clone was recorded only once. This rearrangement joins TRBV7-2 to TRBJ2-7; 9 bases fit TRBD2. This CDR3 region has 17 residues. V trimming: 5 bases; J trimming: 4 bases; junction bases outside the gene matches: 15. Germline values: CDR1 SGHTA, CDR2 FQGNSA. CDR3 in DNA: TGTGCCAGCAGCCCTTTCGCTAGCGGGGCCCGACGGTACGAGCAGTACTTC. Encoded protein: CASSPFASGARRYEQYF.

This clone was detected only a few times. This sequence joins TRBV10-2 and TRBJ1-5, with 9 bases that match TRBD1. With V trimmed by 0 bases and J by 12 bases, 9 bases remained unmatched. The CDR3 sequence is 15 residues long. Germline V gene data show CDR1 as WSHSY and CDR2 as SAAADI. Here the CDR3 reads CASSESGTGFSGQHF. The CDR3 DNA sequence: TGCGCCAGCAGTGAGTCCGGGACAGGGTTTAGTGGCCAGCATTTT.

The chain couples TRBV18 to TRBJ1-1, with 7 bases fitting TRBD1. The CDR3 is made up of 14 amino acids. The ends lost 3 bases at V and 2 bases at J; junction bases unmatched: 3. Germline V gives CDR1 KGHSH, CDR2 LQKENI. Written as DNA, the CDR3 is TGTGCCAGCTCACCCGACAGGGACAACACTGAAGCTTTCTTT. Translated: CASSPDRDNTEAFF.

This clone was picked up a small number of times. The genes are TRBV11-3 and TRBJ2-1; 7 positions agree with TRBD2. The germline gives CDR1 SGHNT, CDR2 YENEEA. The CDR3 is 17 residues long. The V segment lost 0 bases and the J segment 4 bases; nucleotides outside the gene matches: 9. The CDR3 DNA is TGTGCCAGCAGCTTAGACTCGGGAGGCCTAACTTACAATGAGCAGTTCTTC. Translating gives CASSLDSGGLTYNEQFF.

J is TRBJ2-3 and V is TRBV25-1; 8 bases map to TRBD2. V dropped 7 bases and J dropped 11; count of bases not matched to a gene: 5. The CDR3 runs 11 residues. The germline gives CDR1 MGHDK, CDR2 SYGVNS. The CDR3 coding sequence is TGTGCCAGCATGGTCGGGGGGGGGCAGTATTTT. It yields the protein CASMVGGGQYF.

The chain is built from TRBV27 and TRBJ2-7; weak D call: TRBD2 (5 bases). CDR3 length equals 14 residues. Trimming stripped 6 bases from V and 7 bases from J, with 19 bases between. Germline assignment: CDR1 MNHEY and CDR2 SMNVEV (reference sequence). The CDR3 loop is CASSLTGILGEQYF. The CDR3, as DNA: TGTGCCAGCAGCCTTACGGGGATCTTGGGGGAGCAGTACTTC.

In its sample, this clone was seen a few times. The V gene is TRBV19, the J gene TRBJ1-4; the D gene is possibly TRBD1 (6 bases). The CDR3 is made up of 15 amino acids. The germline V gene has CDR1 LNHDA and CDR2 SQIVND (reference sequence). V was shortened by 4 bases and J by 10 bases, with 19 bases between the two germline ends. The CDR3 region has the DNA TGTGCCAGTAGTAACCTACAGGGTGTCCCGGGAAAACTGTTTTTT. Translating gives CASSNLQGVPGKLFF.

The V call is TRBV6-6, the J call TRBJ2-3, with 8 bases aligning to TRBD1. Per germline, CDR1 MNHNY and CDR2 SVGAGI (reference sequence). The V gene end was trimmed by 0 bases and the J gene end by 0 bases; junction bases not matched to a gene: 2. This CDR3 contains 16 residues. CDR3 nucleotide sequence: TGTGCCAGCAGTTACTCGGGGACAGGAAGCACAGATACGCAGTATTTT. Translating gives CASSYSGTGSTDTQYF.

This clone is labeled as medium-sized. The rearrangement links TRBV11-2 to TRBJ1-2, with D perhaps TRBD1 (5 bases). Germline lookup yields CDR1 SGHAT and CDR2 FQNNGV. The CDR3 loop spans 12 amino acids. Trimming left V 1 base short and J 7 bases short, with 7 bases between. The DNA for the CDR3 is TGTGCCAGCAGCTTAGGGGGCCTTGGCTACACCTTC. Residues: CASSLGGLGYTF.